The rows below give T cell receptor beta chains drawn from one sample of a study of cytomegalovirus exposure and HLA in healthy donors. Assay used: immunoSEQ multiplex PCR; TCRdb lists only in-frame clones, some missing. The sample includes 150,000 to 200,000 clones, 70% to 85% of them seen just once. Sequencing was carried out using PBMCs. The source is a boy younger than 10 in good health and CMV-seronegative. Each CDR3 is given with its conserved first and last residue. The D gene is left open where the match is weak. Not every row has a clone size; where given, it reads once, few, many or a size class.

clone_size: once; d_call: TRBD1; j_call: TRBJ1-2; v_call: TRBV7-9; cdr3_length: 16; cdr3_nt: TGTGCCAGCAGCTTAGCGATCCGGACAGGCCCCTATGGCTACACCTTC; cdr3_aa: CASSLAIRTGPYGYTF
clone_size: .; d_call: .; j_call: TRBJ2-2; v_call: TRBV2; cdr3_length: 13; cdr3_nt: TGTGCCAGCAAGTTCGGGGTCTGGGGGGAGCTGTTTTTT; cdr3_aa: CASKFGVWGELFF
clone_size: few; d_call: .; j_call: TRBJ2-5; v_call: TRBV2; cdr3_length: 11; cdr3_nt: TGTGCCAGCAGCATCCAAGAGACCCAGTACTTC; cdr3_aa: CASSIQETQYF
clone_size: .; d_call: TRBD2; j_call: TRBJ2-2; v_call: TRBV9; cdr3_length: 15; cdr3_nt: TGTGCCAGCAGCCTCCCGGGGAGGGACGACGGGGAGCTGTTTTTT; cdr3_aa: CASSLPGRDDGELFF
clone_size: .; d_call: .; j_call: TRBJ2-1; v_call: TRBV2; cdr3_length: 17; cdr3_nt: TGTGCCAGCAGATCCGCCGGGGGTAGTGGCTCCTACAATGAGCAGTTCTTC; cdr3_aa: CASRSAGGSGSYNEQFF
clone_size: .; d_call: .; j_call: TRBJ1-4; v_call: TRBV6-5; cdr3_length: 13; cdr3_nt: TGTGCCAGCAGTTACGCCCGAAGACAGCGACTGTTTTTT; cdr3_aa: CASSYARRQRLFF
clone_size: few; d_call: .; j_call: TRBJ2-7; v_call: TRBV6-5; cdr3_length: 15; cdr3_nt: TGTGCCAGCAGTTACTCCGGGGATTCTACCTACGAGCAGTACTTC; cdr3_aa: CASSYSGDSTYEQYF
clone_size: once; d_call: .; j_call: TRBJ2-5; v_call: TRBV5-4; cdr3_length: 14; cdr3_nt: TGTGCCAGCAGCCGACTACTTTACCAAGAGACCCAGTACTTC; cdr3_aa: CASSRLLYQETQYF
clone_size: .; d_call: TRBD2; j_call: TRBJ2-2; v_call: TRBV6-5; cdr3_length: 15; cdr3_nt: TGTGCCAGCAGTCGGGGGGGGCCGCGGACCGGGGAGCTGTTTTTT; cdr3_aa: CASSRGGPRTGELFF
clone_size: .; d_call: TRBD1; j_call: TRBJ2-7; v_call: TRBV7-3; cdr3_length: 14; cdr3_nt: TGTGCCAGCAGCCCTGGACAGGGTCGGGGAGAGCAGTACTTC; cdr3_aa: CASSPGQGRGEQYF
clone_size: .; d_call: .; j_call: TRBJ1-1; v_call: TRBV4-1; cdr3_length: 15; cdr3_nt: TGCGCCAGCAGCCAAGGCGCTGCAGGGTATACTGAAGCTTTCTTT; cdr3_aa: CASSQGAAGYTEAFF
clone_size: .; d_call: .; j_call: TRBJ1-5; v_call: TRBV6-5; cdr3_length: 15; cdr3_nt: TGTGCCAGCTCCTCTCAGGGTGGCCACAATCAGCCCCAGCATTTT; cdr3_aa: CASSSQGGHNQPQHF
clone_size: .; d_call: .; j_call: TRBJ1-4; v_call: TRBV19; cdr3_length: 15; cdr3_nt: TGTGCCAGTCGACGTGTAGACGGGGAGGGCGAAAAACTGTTTTTT; cdr3_aa: CASRRVDGEGEKLFF